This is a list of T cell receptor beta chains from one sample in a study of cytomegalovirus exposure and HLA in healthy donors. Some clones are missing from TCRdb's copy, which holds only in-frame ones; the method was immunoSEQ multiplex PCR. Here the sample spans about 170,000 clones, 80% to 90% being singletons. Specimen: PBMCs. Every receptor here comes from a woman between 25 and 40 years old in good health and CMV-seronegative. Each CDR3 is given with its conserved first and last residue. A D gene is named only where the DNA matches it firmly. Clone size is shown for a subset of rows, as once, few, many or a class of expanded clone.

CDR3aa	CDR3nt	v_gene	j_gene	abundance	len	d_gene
CASTRTSGRANTGELFF	TGTGCCAGTACGCGGACTAGCGGGCGCGCGAACACCGGGGAGCTGTTTTTT	TRBV19	TRBJ2-2	few	17	TRBD2
CAWGQGIGYTF	TGTGCCTGGGGACAGGGTATCGGCTACACCTTC	TRBV30	TRBJ1-2	-	11	TRBD1
CTSSQVGGKYEQYF	TGCACCAGCAGCCAAGTCGGGGGAAAATACGAGCAGTACTTC	TRBV1	TRBJ2-7	-	14	-
CASSLWQGNEKLFF	TGTGCCAGCAGTTTATGGCAGGGGAATGAAAAACTGTTTTTT	TRBV27	TRBJ1-4	-	14	-
CSGRELETQYF	TGCAGCGGTAGAGAGTTAGAGACCCAGTACTTC	TRBV29-1	TRBJ2-5	-	11	-
CASRYTGGDNYGYTF	TGCGCCAGCAGATACACAGGGGGCGACAACTATGGCTACACCTTC	TRBV5-1	TRBJ1-2	-	15	TRBD1
CASSEERGVLDTQYF	TGCGCCAGCAGTGAAGAGCGGGGGGTGTTAGATACGCAGTATTTT	TRBV10-1	TRBJ2-3	once	15	TRBD2
CASSLQSSGRGNTEAFF	TGTGCCAGCTCACTACAAAGTTCGGGGAGGGGGAACACTGAAGCTTTCTTT	TRBV18	TRBJ1-1	-	17	-
CASILAGVTGELFF	TGTGCCAGCATTCTAGCGGGGGTCACCGGGGAGCTGTTTTTT	TRBV7-9	TRBJ2-2	-	14	TRBD2
CASSPEGPLYNEQFF	TGTGCCAGCAGTCCGGAGGGCCCCCTTTACAATGAGCAGTTCTTC	TRBV2	TRBJ2-1	-	15	-
CASSWDRRKETQYF	TGTGCCAGCAGTTGGGACAGAAGAAAAGAGACCCAGTACTTC	TRBV6-1	TRBJ2-5	-	14	TRBD1
CASSVNPGQAYGYTF	TGTGCCAGCAGCGTAAATCCCGGACAGGCCTATGGCTACACCTTC	TRBV9	TRBJ1-2	-	15	TRBD1
CASSSNQIETGRNEKLFF	TGTGCCAGCAGCTCCAACCAAATCGAGACAGGCCGTAATGAAAAACTGTTTTTT	TRBV7-6	TRBJ1-4	-	18	-
CASSLSGGSQETQYF	TGTGCCAGCAGCTTAAGCGGGGGCAGCCAAGAGACCCAGTACTTC	TRBV13	TRBJ2-5	-	15	TRBD2
CASSLSGNTEAFF	TGTGCCAGCAGCTTATCAGGGAACACTGAAGCTTTCTTT	TRBV13	TRBJ1-1	once	13	-
CATREGSGGYGYTF	TGTGCCACCAGAGAGGGTTCGGGAGGCTATGGCTACACCTTC	TRBV15	TRBJ1-2	-	14	-
CASSQSGGADQNTIYF	TGTGCCAGCAGCCAATCGGGGGGGGCAGACCAAAACACCATATATTTT	TRBV4-2	TRBJ1-3	-	16	-
CASSLSGAQETQYF	TGTGCCAGCAGCTTAAGTGGGGCCCAAGAGACCCAGTACTTC	TRBV7-2	TRBJ2-5	-	14	-
CASSLGQGRDEQFF	TGCGCCAGCAGCTTGGGACAGGGGCGGGATGAGCAGTTCTTC	TRBV5-1	TRBJ2-1	-	14	TRBD1
CASSPTLDRGTDTQYF	TGTGCCAGCAGCCCCACGTTGGACAGGGGTACAGATACGCAGTATTTT	TRBV7-9	TRBJ2-3	-	16	TRBD1
CASSHAYEQYF	TGTGCTAGCAGCCATGCCTACGAGCAGTACTTC	TRBV7-7	TRBJ2-7	-	11	-
CSVVRGGETQYF	TGCAGCGTTGTCCGGGGGGGAGAGACCCAGTACTTC	TRBV29-1	TRBJ2-5	-	12	TRBD2
CASSQSGGVYSNQPQHF	TGCGCCAGCAGTCAATCGGGGGGGGTTTATAGCAATCAGCCCCAGCATTTT	TRBV23-1	TRBJ1-5	-	17	-
CASSLAGGYYEQYF	TGCGCCAGCAGCTTGGCCGGAGGCTACTACGAGCAGTACTTC	TRBV5-1	TRBJ2-7	-	14	-
CASSYATGPSSPLHF	TGTGCCAGCAGTTACGCAACAGGTCCCAGTTCACCCCTCCACTTT	TRBV6-5	TRBJ1-6	-	15	-
CASSQGLGQINQPQHF	TGCGCCAGCAGCCAAGGACTCGGACAGATTAATCAGCCCCAGCATTTT	TRBV4-3	TRBJ1-5	-	16	-
CASSSRDRSYGYTF	TGCGCCAGCAGCTCGCGGGACAGAAGCTATGGCTACACCTTC	TRBV5-1	TRBJ1-2	-	14	TRBD1
CASSKALGFMNLLDTQYF	TGTGCCAGCAGCAAAGCGCTAGGCTTTATGAACTTGTTAGATACGCAGTATTTT	TRBV21-1	TRBJ2-3	-	18	-
CASSLGGGYDEQFF	TGTGCTAGCAGCTTAGGGGGGGGCTACGATGAGCAGTTCTTC	TRBV7-7	TRBJ2-1	-	14	-
CASSQERGGRYNEQFF	TGTGCCAGCAGCCAAGAAAGGGGGGGCCGGTACAATGAGCAGTTCTTC	TRBV4-2	TRBJ2-1	-	16	-
CARDLGGGNNSPLHF	TGCGCCAGGGACCTCGGGGGGGGGAATAATTCACCCCTCCACTTT	TRBV5-1	TRBJ1-6	-	15	-
CASSKRARQGHYEQYF	TGTGCCAGCAGCAAGAGGGCGAGACAGGGCCATTACGAGCAGTACTTC	TRBV7-9	TRBJ2-7	-	16	TRBD1
CASGTWSYEQYF	TGTGCCAGCGGCACGTGGTCCTACGAGCAGTACTTC	TRBV5-5	TRBJ2-7	-	12	-
CASSDHTDTQYF	TGTGCCAGCAGTGACCACACAGATACGCAGTATTTT	TRBV6-4	TRBJ2-3	-	12	-
CASSQEPGGNEKLFF	TGCGCCAGCAGCCAAGAGCCAGGGGGGAATGAAAAACTGTTTTTT	TRBV4-1	TRBJ1-4	-	15	TRBD1
CASSFAGAEAFF	TGTGCCAGCAGTTTCGCGGGCGCTGAAGCTTTCTTT	TRBV27	TRBJ1-1	-	12	-
CARGQGNTGELFF	TGTGCCAGAGGACAGGGAAACACCGGGGAGCTGTTTTTT	TRBV6-1	TRBJ2-2	-	13	TRBD1
CASSEYRGALVNTEAFF	TGTGCCAGCAGCGAATACAGGGGCGCTTTGGTCAACACTGAAGCTTTCTTT	TRBV5-6	TRBJ1-1	-	17	TRBD1
CASSPARTWEKLFF	TGTGCCAGCTCACCGGCCAGGACATGGGAAAAACTGTTTTTT	TRBV18	TRBJ1-4	-	14	-
CASSGSRDQPQHF	TGTGCCAGCAGTGGGTCCCGAGATCAGCCCCAGCATTTT	TRBV6-1	TRBJ1-5	-	13	-
CASSSRLAGKSSYNEQFF	TGTGCCAGCAGCTCAAGGCTAGCGGGGAAGAGCTCCTACAATGAGCAGTTCTTC	TRBV5-6	TRBJ2-1	-	18	TRBD2
CASSPLDVRANTEAFF	TGTGCCAGCAGTCCTCTCGATGTCAGGGCGAACACTGAAGCTTTCTTT	TRBV27	TRBJ1-1	-	16	-
CATSQSRRQGAETQYF	TGTGCCACCAGCCAATCTCGAAGACAGGGGGCGGAGACCCAGTACTTC	TRBV15	TRBJ2-5	-	16	TRBD1
CASRPDSSSYNEQFF	TGTGCCAGCAGACCGGACTCCAGCTCCTACAATGAGCAGTTCTTC	TRBV6-5	TRBJ2-1	-	15	-
CATSGDDQETQYF	TGTGCCACCTCGGGGGACGATCAAGAGACCCAGTACTTC	TRBV6-6	TRBJ2-5	-	13	-
CASSLAPGQGFGYTF	TGTGCCAGCAGCTTAGCGCCGGGACAGGGCTTTGGCTACACCTTC	TRBV7-2	TRBJ1-2	-	15	TRBD1
CASSLVGSKPYEQYF	TGTGCCAGCAGCTTAGTGGGCAGTAAACCCTACGAGCAGTACTTC	TRBV7-9	TRBJ2-7	-	15	-
CASSRHEQDSWNTEAFF	TGCGCCAGCAGCCGGCACGAACAGGACAGCTGGAACACTGAAGCTTTCTTT	TRBV5-1	TRBJ1-1	-	17	-
CASSFQGQDEQFF	TGTGCCAGCAGCTTTCAGGGTCAGGATGAGCAGTTCTTC	TRBV11-2	TRBJ2-1	-	13	-
CASSFGTHTGELFF	TGTGCCAGCAGTTTTGGGACACACACCGGGGAGCTGTTTTTT	TRBV27	TRBJ2-2	-	14	-
CASSELGQGNSPLHF	TGTGCCAGCAGTGAACTTGGGCAGGGAAATTCACCCCTCCACTTT	TRBV25-1	TRBJ1-6	-	15	-
CASTTGIAAIYEQYF	TGTGCCAGCACGACGGGAATAGCGGCTATCTACGAGCAGTACTTC	TRBV6-1	TRBJ2-7	few	15	-
CAWRTSGGNEQFF	TGTGCCTGGAGGACTAGCGGGGGGAATGAGCAGTTCTTC	TRBV30	TRBJ2-1	once	13	TRBD2